This T cell receptor beta chain was identified in a study of T cell responses to AZD1222 COVID-19 vaccine. Study-wide results and limits: Sampling captured repertoires only after the peak T cell response.

The germline V gene encodes CDR1 SNHLY and CDR2 FYNNEI. This CDR3 spans 15 amino acids. V lost 4 bases to trimming and J lost 2 bases, with 12 bases between them. On this clone itself: The target antigen is unknown.

Measured with immunoSEQ multiplex PCR; TCRdb has only the in-frame clones, and not every one. The repertoire has over 45,000 clones, more than 75% of them found once; the top ten carry approximately 15%. This chain uses TRBV2 with TRBJ1-5; no firm D call. The source material was peripheral blood, sampled on day 0 of AZD1222 vaccination. This receptor was taken from an adult in good health. CDR3 bases: TGTGCCAGCAGTGTTGCGGGCGTGGGCAATCAGCCCCAGCATTTT. Translation: CASSVAGVGNQPQHF.